This T cell receptor (beta chain) was found in a study of glioma-infiltrating T cells after dendritic cell vaccination. TCRdb keeps only in-frame clones here, not all; method: immunoSEQ multiplex PCR. Of tens of thousands of clones in the sample, roughly 87% were seen once. The CDR3 runs 15 residues. The V gene's germline CDR1 is SGHRS and CDR2 YFSETQ. V gave up 1 base and J gave up 4 bases, with 12 bases separating them. This clonotype was obtained from a human donor with glioblastoma. The sequences come from blood, collected before dendritic cell vaccination. V and J are TRBV5-1 and TRBJ1-5, with a possible D match to TRBD1 (5 bases). The CDR3 protein is CASSLTGVGNQPQHF. CDR3 DNA sequence: TGCGCCAGCAGCTTGACGGGGGTCGGTAATCAGCCCCAGCATTTT.